This TCR beta chain was retrieved from a study of identical twins listed by TCRdb under 2016. About the study as a whole: To test whether fetal clonotypes persist, this study deep-sequenced TCR alpha and beta repertoires from monozygotic twins, from unrelated adults of various ages, and from cord blood. To rule out contamination, replicate twin experiments were performed at different times with different library preparation protocols. On the study overall, not on this receptor specifically: Recombination models systematically underestimated out-of-frame TCR alpha sharing in monozygotic twins but agreed with sharing between unrelated individuals. The excess sharing between twins in beta out-of-frame sequences was weaker because fewer shared sequences reduced the signal-to-noise ratio. Fewer insertions were carried by abundant cord blood beta clonotypes, a similar but weaker trend appeared in young adult naive repertoires, and no such trend appeared in memory repertoires. Zero-insertion analyses could be partly confounded by invariant T cells such as MAIT and iNKT, although diverse VJ usage argued against such confounding for most clonotypes. Because the same donors could not be followed over many years, conclusions were based on cross-sectional statistical analysis. Compared with coincidental sharing between unrelated individuals, an excess of low generation-probability sequences was observed among out-of-frame TCR alpha sequences shared between twins.

Every donor in the study was a healthy Caucasian. Three pairs of female monozygotic twins, all aged roughly 18 to 29 years, were included in the twin cohort. Positive isolation kits from Invitrogen were used to isolate the CD4+ and CD8+ T cell populations. The protocol used for the library was 5' RACE. Instrument used: Illumina HiSeq 2000. Template switching introduced a universal primer binding site; the final cDNA contained a unique molecular identifier, enabling accurate counting of TCR cDNA molecules. Specific primers in the conserved constant-segment region were used to synthesize first-strand cDNA for TCR alpha and beta chains. Each cDNA library was double barcoded, with a SMART-Mk sample barcode plus Illumina barcodes, to control for contamination. Two successive PCR steps introduced TruSeq adapter sequences along with Illumina sample barcodes. The TCR alpha and beta cDNA libraries were sequenced on the Illumina HiSeq platform using custom primers. The study's own analysis went as follows. MiGEC processed the raw reads to extract unique molecular identifiers, while MiXCR was used to determine the CDR3 positions. For each individual, recombination models were inferred using an EM algorithm with the repgenHMM and IGoR tools. The analysis of shared clonotypes was done with the tcR package in R, with sharing normalized by the product of cloneset sizes. Out-of-frame nonproductive sequences were analyzed to study raw recombination free of thymic and clonal selection effects. TCRdb reanalyzed the raw reads on its own, using fastp at Q25 for trimming and MiXCR for clone calling, and kept in-frame beta chains. Rows with a matching CDR3 protein are joined into one entry that keeps the most common DNA and genes. These V and J calls derive from TCRdb rather than the authors' analysis. This sample has roughly 240,000 distinct CDR3 sequences in its table, and approximately 7.9% of those were observed once. The ten largest clones capture around 5% of the sample.

From the cysteine through the phenylalanine, the CDR3 covers 17 amino acids. The kept DNA is CDR3 alone, 51 bases in frame from the first base. V loses 0 bases of germline sequence and J loses 7 bases, and the interval between the two ends is 22 bases. Looking up the germline V gene (reference sequence) yields CDR1 PRHDT and CDR2 FYEKMQ. Concerning this clonotype: The antigen it binds to is not known. It has no much larger one-base neighbor in the sample; base qualities were not kept.

The same sample was also used in a study of yellow fever vaccine responses in identical twins. As that second paper reports: The T cell response to vaccination in identical twins was reported by the authors to appear partly convergent and partly personalized. Focusing on identical twins, the study followed the T cell clones that responded to the vaccine, and did so with precision.

The sequence links TRBV13 to TRBJ2-7, with no confidently assigned D gene. Input material: CD8+ T cells sorted from blood. This clonotype was sampled from a woman younger than 30 in good health. The nucleotide sequence reads TGTGCCAGCAGCTTAGGCGGGTTAGGGAATTCGCCCTTTGAGCAGTACTTC. It translates as CASSLGGLGNSPFEQYF.